A selection of T cell receptor beta chains follows, all from one sample in a study of cytomegalovirus exposure and HLA in healthy donors. Data came from immunoSEQ multiplex PCR; TCRdb stores just in-frame clones and leaves some out. The data contain roughly 140,000 clones, around 90% of them seen just once; the ten biggest clones take up just under 9%. Specimen: PBMCs. Source of these receptors: a man aged 18 to 35 in good health and CMV-seropositive. The CDR3 runs from the conserved cysteine through the conserved F or W. The D gene is left open where the match is weak. Size tells how often a clone was seen (once, few, many) or the class of an expanded clone, and some rows leave it out.

.	TRBV5-1	TRBD1	TRBJ2-1	CASSFSGQQNEQFF	TGCGCCAGCAGCTTCTCGGGACAGCAGAATGAGCAGTTCTTC
.	TRBV18	TRBD1	TRBJ2-5	CASAGTGGETQYF	TGTGCCAGCGCCGGGACAGGGGGAGAGACCCAGTACTTC
.	TRBV5-1	.	TRBJ2-2	CASSLAIGVGGELFF	TGCGCCAGCAGCTTGGCCATCGGGGTAGGCGGGGAGCTGTTTTTT
.	TRBV5-6	TRBD1	TRBJ2-3	CASSARQGVTDTQYF	TGTGCCAGCAGCGCGCGACAGGGGGTAACAGATACGCAGTATTTT
.	TRBV7-9	.	TRBJ1-4	CASSLRQGTLPNEKLFF	TGTGCCAGCAGCTTACGGCAGGGAACTTTACCTAATGAAAAACTGTTTTTT
.	TRBV9	.	TRBJ2-3	CASSVGRGKGDGTQYF	TGTGCCAGCAGCGTAGGAAGGGGGAAGGGAGACGGCACGCAGTATTTT
.	TRBV27	.	TRBJ1-1	CASSLGDITHQQAFF	TGTGCCAGCAGTTTAGGGGACATAACCCACCAACAGGCTTTCTTT
.	TRBV29-1	.	TRBJ1-2	CSVPRAGGYTF	TGCAGCGTCCCCCGAGCGGGAGGCTACACCTTC
.	TRBV29-1	.	TRBJ1-4	CSVLDRFYEKLFF	TGCAGCGTCCTTGACAGATTTTATGAAAAACTGTTTTTT
.	TRBV13	.	TRBJ2-7	CASSLGQEGMEQYF	TGTGCCAGCAGCTTAGGGCAGGAAGGAATGGAGCAGTACTTC
.	TRBV2	.	TRBJ2-2	CASSESNGLNTGELFF	TGTGCCAGCAGTGAGAGTAACGGGTTAAACACCGGGGAGCTGTTTTTT
once	TRBV27	TRBD2	TRBJ2-7	CASSLTRQPTSGYEQYF	TGTGCCAGCAGTCTAACCCGACAACCGACTAGCGGCTACGAGCAGTACTTC
.	TRBV2	TRBD2	TRBJ2-5	CASSVSSGQETQYF	TGTGCCAGCAGTGTTTCTAGCGGACAAGAGACCCAGTACTTC
.	TRBV5-1	.	TRBJ2-2	CASSLNPGENTGELFF	TGCGCCAGCAGCCTTAATCCGGGGGAGAACACCGGGGAGCTGTTTTTT
.	TRBV11-2	.	TRBJ2-3	CASSFITDTQYF	TGTGCCAGCAGCTTTATCACAGATACGCAGTATTTT
.	TRBV5-4	TRBD1	TRBJ2-4	CASGQAEGAKNIQYF	TGTGCCAGCGGACAGGCCGAGGGGGCCAAAAACATTCAGTACTTC
.	TRBV9	TRBD2	TRBJ2-3	CASSAFETSGQLADTQYF	TGTGCCAGCAGCGCCTTCGAGACTAGCGGGCAATTGGCAGATACGCAGTATTTT
.	TRBV5-4	TRBD1	TRBJ2-1	CASSGERQGSYNEQFF	TGTGCCAGCAGCGGGGAAAGACAGGGTTCTTACAATGAGCAGTTCTTC
.	TRBV30	TRBD1	TRBJ1-4	CAWNRDRAEKLFF	TGTGCCTGGAACCGGGACAGGGCTGAAAAACTGTTTTTT
.	TRBV4-1	TRBD1	TRBJ2-5	CASSQGQGQQETQYF	TGCGCCAGCAGCCAAGGACAGGGCCAACAAGAGACCCAGTACTTC
.	TRBV7-2	TRBD1	TRBJ2-5	CASSLSGTGGETQYF	TGTGCCAGCAGCTTATCGGGGACAGGGGGAGAGACCCAGTACTTC
.	TRBV7-6	TRBD2	TRBJ2-2	CASLPGLAGGLDTGELFF	TGTGCCAGCCTACCGGGACTAGCGGGGGGGTTGGACACCGGGGAGCTGTTTTTT
.	TRBV19	.	TRBJ2-2	CASRDPGSSPSGELFF	TGTGCCAGTAGAGACCCAGGTTCGTCGCCCTCCGGGGAGCTGTTTTTT
.	TRBV6-6	.	TRBJ1-2	CASSYIAQANYGYTF	TGTGCCAGCAGTTACATTGCCCAGGCTAACTATGGCTACACCTTC
few	TRBV2	.	TRBJ2-7	CASSPRQVHYEQYF	TGTGCCAGCAGCCCAAGACAGGTTCACTACGAGCAGTACTTC
.	TRBV15	.	TRBJ2-1	CATSRDSLARNEQFF	TGTGCCACCAGCAGAGACAGTCTAGCGCGCAATGAGCAGTTCTTC
.	TRBV11-1	.	TRBJ2-7	CASSGSPRDEQYF	TGTGCCAGCAGCGGATCCCCGAGGGACGAGCAGTACTTC
.	TRBV5-8	.	TRBJ2-7	CASSPSGGRGSYEQYF	TGTGCCAGCAGCCCCTCAGGCGGGCGGGGCTCCTACGAGCAGTACTTC
.	TRBV5-1	.	TRBJ1-2	CASSSGAQGLNYGYTF	TGCGCCAGCAGCTCCGGGGCACAGGGCCTTAACTATGGCTACACCTTC
.	TRBV7-3	.	TRBJ2-7	CASSRGTRERGYEQYF	TGTGCCAGCAGCAGGGGGACCAGGGAGCGAGGCTACGAGCAGTACTTC
.	TRBV2	.	TRBJ1-5	CASSVNLAKRSNQPQHF	TGTGCCAGCAGTGTGAATCTCGCCAAGAGGAGCAATCAGCCCCAGCATTTT
.	TRBV9	TRBD1	TRBJ1-2	CASSTRDRGRPLGGYTF	TGTGCCAGCAGCACCCGCGACAGGGGGAGACCTTTAGGTGGCTACACCTTC
.	TRBV2	.	TRBJ2-4	CASSLPGRGILAKNIQYF	TGTGCCAGCAGTTTACCGGGACGGGGGATCCTAGCCAAAAACATTCAGTACTTC
few	TRBV19	.	TRBJ2-6	CASSTRGSGANVLTF	TGTGCCAGTAGTACCCGGGGCTCTGGGGCCAACGTCCTGACTTTC
.	TRBV30	TRBD1	TRBJ1-5	CAWSEDRNQPQHF	TGTGCCTGGAGTGAGGACAGGAATCAGCCCCAGCATTTT
.	TRBV9	TRBD1	TRBJ2-1	CASSSRTGPYNEQFF	TGTGCCAGCAGCTCCCGGACAGGGCCGTACAATGAGCAGTTCTTC